The rows below give T cell receptor beta chains drawn from one sample of a study of T-cell memory formation after mild COVID-19. Each CDR3 protein gets one entry after TCRdb re-called the 5' RACE reads with MiXCR. Of about 270,000 distinct CDR3 sequences listed, roughly 17% are singletons. Sequencing was performed on PBMCs or a T cell subset sorted from them (not recorded which). The origin of the receptors is a man younger than 35 who had mild COVID-19 (a few samples of this study predate the infection). Cell type and time point are not known. The CDR3 runs from the conserved cysteine through the conserved F or W.

cdr3_length v_call cdr3_aa
16 TRBV15 CATSRDQERGGLEQYF
13 TRBV20-1 CSASGQQNTEAFF
15 TRBV4-3 CASSQEADSRYEQFF
14 TRBV3-1 CASSLRQGTQPQHF
16 TRBV10-3 CAISAPGLVGEETQYF
14 TRBV7-6 CASSPGPSGETQYF
15 TRBV7-3 CASSSGQESFYEQYF
15 TRBV20-1 CSARDSRGAQETQYF
14 TRBV5-6 CASSLAGVTDTQYF
17 TRBV7-3 CASSSSAGTGGTGELFF
15 TRBV20-1 CSAVTSTRGTDTQYF
15 TRBV5-1 CASSDRTSQADTQYF
14 TRBV19 CASSLGQVDQPQHF
14 TRBV20-1 CSAPEWGRTDTQYF
16 TRBV4-1 CASSEGLAESYNEQFF
14 TRBV20-1 CSARGIIGNYGYTF
16 TRBV4-3 CASSQDLSGGQETQYF
15 TRBV4-3 CASSQGTAAYNEQFF
15 TRBV29-1 CSVSEGASSNQPQHF
15 TRBV7-3 CASSSSGQGHSPLHF
16 TRBV7-3 CASTGQTASYQETQYF
12 TRBV15 CATRGVRTEAFF
16 TRBV5-1 CASHRFPRQEGNTIYF
13 TRBV7-3 CASSWDRGETQYF
14 TRBV30 CAWSGIGQDQPQHF
14 TRBV12-3/TRBV12-4 CASSLAGAIHEQYF
14 TRBV27 CASQPGSGQEVQFF
12 TRBV6-2/TRBV6-3 CASSYRSHEQFF
15 TRBV7-2 CASSHVAGAYNEQFF
13 TRBV28 CASRQGLWETQYF
13 TRBV6-5 CASSYNGVAEAFF
17 TRBV4-3 CASSQDPAGVSTDTQYF
15 TRBV4-2 CASSRGNSGANVLTF
15 TRBV7-8 CASSLGQRSTGELFF
15 TRBV7-9 CASSPPGQGYNEQFF
14 TRBV7-9 CASSTAGTGVEGFF
13 TRBV6-2/TRBV6-3 CASSYDPDSPLHF
14 TRBV11-1 CASSSGASGNTIYF
15 TRBV7-2 CASLEQGSNTGELFF
16 TRBV7-2 CASSLVARLAKNIQYF
14 TRBV6-2/TRBV6-3 CASRPGQGNEKLFF
15 TRBV5-1 CASSPRSGEAYEQYF
15 TRBV7-3 CASSLSAGMGDTQYF
16 TRBV7-2 CASSLARQSNTGELFF
13 TRBV4-3 CASSQVVSAEQYF
11 TRBV2 CASSGDEMAFF
12 TRBV7-2 CASTFAGRGYTF
17 TRBV28 CASSRPPRLAGMDTQYF
14 TRBV12-3/TRBV12-4 CASVPGGANTEAFF
17 TRBV6-2/TRBV6-3 CASRGAGLKDSNQPQHF
14 TRBV5-1 CASSSAITVYEQYF
12 TRBV5-4 CASSLRGGEQYF
14 TRBV4-1 CASSQDDGSYEQYF
13 TRBV14 CASSQDWGETQYF
13 TRBV7-9 CAGSLAGSPEQYF
16 TRBV4-3 CASSQDPQILGEKLFF